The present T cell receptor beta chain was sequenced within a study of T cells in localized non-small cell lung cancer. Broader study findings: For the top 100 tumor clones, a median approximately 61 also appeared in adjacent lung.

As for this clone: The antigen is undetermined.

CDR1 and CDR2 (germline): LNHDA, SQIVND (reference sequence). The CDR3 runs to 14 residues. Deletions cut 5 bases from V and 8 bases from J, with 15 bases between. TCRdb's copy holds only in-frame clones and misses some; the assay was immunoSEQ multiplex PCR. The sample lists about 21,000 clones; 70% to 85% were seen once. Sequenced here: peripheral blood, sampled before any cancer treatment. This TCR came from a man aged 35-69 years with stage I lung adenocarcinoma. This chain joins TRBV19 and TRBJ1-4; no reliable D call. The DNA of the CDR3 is TGTGCCAGTAGTCCCCGGAGAGGGAAGGAAAAACTGTTTTTT. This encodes CASSPRRGKEKLFF.